The source of this TCR beta chain is a study of glioma-infiltrating T cells. Overall study results and limits: Gliomas, especially low-grade, showed above-expected tissue-blood divergence; non-neoplastic patients showed below.

TCR alpha and beta CDR3 regions were amplified from RNA using iRepertoire nested multiplex PCR. Input was about 85-400 ng of tissue mRNA or PBMC total RNA. MiXCR was run by TCRdb on the multiplex PCR reads, yielding one entry per CDR3 protein. The sample includes around 120,000 distinct CDR3 sequences, about 25% of them seen just once. This clonotype was recorded many times. The antigen is undetermined. This CDR3 is 13 amino acids long. Trimming shortened V by 8 bases and J by 4 bases, and 13 bases separated the two germline ends. The germline CDR1 and CDR2 sequences are MNHNS and SASEGT. This TCR was recovered from a human donor with low-grade glioma or glioblastoma, undergoing nonglioma brain surgery, or in good health (not recorded which). The genes are TRBV6-1 and TRBJ2-3; D unresolved. The material sequenced was glioma tissue, nonneoplastic brain tissue, or PBMCs (not recorded which). The CDR3 reads CASRIEPADTQYF. The CDR3 coding sequence is TGTGCCAGCCGGATCGAGCCGGCAGATACGCAGTATTTT.